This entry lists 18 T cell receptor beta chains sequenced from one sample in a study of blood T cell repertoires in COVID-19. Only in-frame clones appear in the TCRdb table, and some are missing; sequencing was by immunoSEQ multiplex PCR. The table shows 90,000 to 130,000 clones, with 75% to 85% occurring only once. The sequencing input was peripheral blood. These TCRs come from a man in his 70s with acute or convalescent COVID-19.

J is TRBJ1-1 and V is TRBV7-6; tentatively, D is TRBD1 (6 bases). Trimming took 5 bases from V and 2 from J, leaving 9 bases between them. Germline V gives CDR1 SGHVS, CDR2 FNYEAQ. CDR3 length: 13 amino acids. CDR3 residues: CASSTDSNTEAFF. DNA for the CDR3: TGTGCCAGCAGCACGGACAGCAACACTGAAGCTTTCTTT.

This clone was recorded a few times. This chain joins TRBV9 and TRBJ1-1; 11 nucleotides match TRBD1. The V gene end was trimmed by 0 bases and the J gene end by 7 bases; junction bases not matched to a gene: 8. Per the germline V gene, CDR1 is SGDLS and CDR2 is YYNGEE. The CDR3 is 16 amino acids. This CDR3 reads CASSVGVGQGASEAFF. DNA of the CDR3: TGTGCCAGCAGCGTAGGGGTAGGACAGGGGGCGAGTGAAGCTTTCTTT.

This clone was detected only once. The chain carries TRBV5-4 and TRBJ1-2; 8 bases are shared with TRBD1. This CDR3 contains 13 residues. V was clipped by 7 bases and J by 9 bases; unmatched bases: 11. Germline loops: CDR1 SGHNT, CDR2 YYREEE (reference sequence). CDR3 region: CASGQGWSDRYTF. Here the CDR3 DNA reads TGTGCCAGCGGACAGGGTTGGTCTGATCGCTACACCTTC.

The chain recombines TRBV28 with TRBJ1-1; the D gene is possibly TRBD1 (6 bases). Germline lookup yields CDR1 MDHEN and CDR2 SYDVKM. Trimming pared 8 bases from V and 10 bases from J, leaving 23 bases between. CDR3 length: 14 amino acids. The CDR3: CASAFPQGRVGAFF. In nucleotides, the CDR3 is TGTGCCAGCGCATTCCCCCAGGGGAGGGTGGGAGCTTTCTTT.

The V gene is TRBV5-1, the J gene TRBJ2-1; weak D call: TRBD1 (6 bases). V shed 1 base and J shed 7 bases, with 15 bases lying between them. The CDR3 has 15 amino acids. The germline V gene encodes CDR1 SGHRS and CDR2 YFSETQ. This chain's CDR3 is CASSLPAGAGNEQFF. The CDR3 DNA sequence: TGCGCCAGCAGCTTGCCTGCAGGGGCGGGTAATGAGCAGTTCTTC. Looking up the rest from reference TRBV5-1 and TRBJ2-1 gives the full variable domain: KAGVTQTPRYLIKTRGQQVTLSCSPISGHRSVSWYQQTPGQGLQFLFEYFSETQRNKGNFPGRFSGRQFSNSRSEMNVSTLELGDSALYLCASSLPAGAGNEQFFGPGTRLTVL.

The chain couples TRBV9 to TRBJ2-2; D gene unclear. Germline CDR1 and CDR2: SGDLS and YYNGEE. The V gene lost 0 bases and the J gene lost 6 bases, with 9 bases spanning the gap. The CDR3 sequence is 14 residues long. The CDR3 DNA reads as TGTGCCAGCAGCGTAGGTCTTTTTTCCGGGGAGCTGTTTTTT. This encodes CASSVGLFSGELFF.

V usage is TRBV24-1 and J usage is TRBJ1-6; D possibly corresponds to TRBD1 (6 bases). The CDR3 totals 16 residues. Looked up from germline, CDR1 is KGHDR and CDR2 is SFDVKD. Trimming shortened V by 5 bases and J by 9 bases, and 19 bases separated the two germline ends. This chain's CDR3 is CATSARDNRAGSPLHF. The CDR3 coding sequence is TGTGCCACCAGTGCCCGGGATAACAGGGCAGGTTCACCCCTCCACTTT.

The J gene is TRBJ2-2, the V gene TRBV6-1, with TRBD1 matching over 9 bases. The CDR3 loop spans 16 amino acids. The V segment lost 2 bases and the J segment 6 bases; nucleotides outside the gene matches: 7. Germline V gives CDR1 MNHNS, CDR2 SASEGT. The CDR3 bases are TGTGCCAGCAGTGAATACGGGACAGGGTGGTCCGGGGAGCTGTTTTTT. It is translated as CASSEYGTGWSGELFF.

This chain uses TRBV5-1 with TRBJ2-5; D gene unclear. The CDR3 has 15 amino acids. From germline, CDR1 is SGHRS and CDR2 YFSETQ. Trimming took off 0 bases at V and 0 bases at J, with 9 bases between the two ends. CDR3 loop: CASSLGFTNQETQYF. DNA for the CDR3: TGCGCCAGCAGCTTGGGATTCACTAACCAAGAGACCCAGTACTTC. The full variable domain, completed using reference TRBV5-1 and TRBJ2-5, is KAGVTQTPRYLIKTRGQQVTLSCSPISGHRSVSWYQQTPGQGLQFLFEYFSETQRNKGNFPGRFSGRQFSNSRSEMNVSTLELGDSALYLCASSLGFTNQETQYFGPGTRLLVL.

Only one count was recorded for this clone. Written as DNA, the CDR3 is TGTGCCAGCAGCCAAGGCGGCCGCCACCCCCTCTACGAGCAGTACTTC. It specifies CASSQGGRHPLYEQYF. The genes are TRBV7-9 and TRBJ2-7, with D unclear. Trimming cost V 5 bases and J 3 bases, with 20 bases left between them. Per the germline V gene, CDR1 is SEHNR and CDR2 is FQNEAQ (reference sequence). CDR3 size: 16 residues.

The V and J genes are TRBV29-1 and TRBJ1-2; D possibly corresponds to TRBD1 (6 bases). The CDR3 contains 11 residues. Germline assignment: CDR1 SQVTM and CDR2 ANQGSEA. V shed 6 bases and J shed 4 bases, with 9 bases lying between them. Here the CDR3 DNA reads TGCAGCGTGGACAGACTCTATGGCTACACCTTC. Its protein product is CSVDRLYGYTF.

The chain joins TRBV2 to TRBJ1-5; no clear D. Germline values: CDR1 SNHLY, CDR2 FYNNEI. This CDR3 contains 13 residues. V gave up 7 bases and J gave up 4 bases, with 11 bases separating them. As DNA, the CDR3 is TGTGCCAGCACCTACGTAGTTAATCAGCCCCAGCATTTT. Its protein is CASTYVVNQPQHF.

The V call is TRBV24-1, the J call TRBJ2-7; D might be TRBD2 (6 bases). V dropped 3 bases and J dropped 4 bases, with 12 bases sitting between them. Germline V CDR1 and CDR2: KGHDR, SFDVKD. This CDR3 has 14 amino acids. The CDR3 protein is CATSDAGGKYEQYF. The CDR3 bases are TGTGCCACCAGTGATGCAGGAGGGAAATACGAGCAGTACTTC.

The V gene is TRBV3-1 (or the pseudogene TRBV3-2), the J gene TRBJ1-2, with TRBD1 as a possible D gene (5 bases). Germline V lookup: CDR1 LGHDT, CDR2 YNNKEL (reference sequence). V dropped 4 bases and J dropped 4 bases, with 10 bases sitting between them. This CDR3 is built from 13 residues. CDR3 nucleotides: TGTGCCAGCAGCCCCACAAGGGGCTATGGCTACACCTTC. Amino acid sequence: CASSPTRGYGYTF.

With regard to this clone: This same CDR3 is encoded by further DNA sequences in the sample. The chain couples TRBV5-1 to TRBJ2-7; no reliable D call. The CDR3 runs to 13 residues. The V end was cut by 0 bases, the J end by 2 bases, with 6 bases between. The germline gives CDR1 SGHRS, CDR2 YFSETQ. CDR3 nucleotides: TGCGCCAGCAGCTTGGACTCTACCTACGAGCAGTACTTC. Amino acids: CASSLDSTYEQYF.

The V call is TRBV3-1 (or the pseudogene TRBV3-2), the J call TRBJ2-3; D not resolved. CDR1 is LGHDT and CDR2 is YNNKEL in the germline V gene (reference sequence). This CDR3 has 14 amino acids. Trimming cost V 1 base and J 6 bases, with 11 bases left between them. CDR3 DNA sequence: TGTGCCAGCAGCCAAGGACTGCCTGCGGATACGCAGTATTTT. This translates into CASSQGLPADTQYF.

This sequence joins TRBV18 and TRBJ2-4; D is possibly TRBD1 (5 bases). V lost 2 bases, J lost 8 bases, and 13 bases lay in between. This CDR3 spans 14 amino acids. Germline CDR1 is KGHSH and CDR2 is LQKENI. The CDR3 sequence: CASSPGANLDIQYF. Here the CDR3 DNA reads TGTGCCAGCTCACCAGGGGCCAACTTGGACATTCAGTACTTC.

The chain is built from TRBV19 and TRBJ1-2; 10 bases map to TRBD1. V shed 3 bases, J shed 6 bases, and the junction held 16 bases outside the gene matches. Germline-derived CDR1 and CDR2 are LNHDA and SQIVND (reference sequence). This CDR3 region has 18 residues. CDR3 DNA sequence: TGTGCCAGTAGTATGACCCTCCCGACAGGGGGCTCTGGGGATGGCTACACCTTC. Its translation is CASSMTLPTGGSGDGYTF.